The rows below give T cell receptor beta chains drawn from one sample of a study of T-cell memory formation after mild COVID-19. Each CDR3 protein gets one entry after TCRdb re-called the 5' RACE reads with MiXCR. Found here are 110,000 to 150,000 distinct CDR3 sequences, less than 25% of them singletons; the top ten hold around 22%. The sequenced sample consisted of PBMCs or a T cell subset sorted from them (not recorded which). The receptors were sampled from an adult woman who had mild COVID-19 (a few samples of this study predate the infection). Cell type and time point are not known. Each CDR3 is given with its conserved first and last residue. A D gene is named only where the DNA matches it firmly. Only part of the rows carry a size: once, few, many, or a class if the clone is expanded.

>TRBV27|13|TRBJ1-6|.|.
TGTGCCAGCAGCCATTTCTCGGATTCACCCCTCCACTTT
CASSHFSDSPLHF
>TRBV12-3/TRBV12-4|13|TRBJ2-4|.|.
TGTGCCAGCAGTTTGGACAGCGCAAACATTCAGTACTTC
CASSLDSANIQYF
>TRBV6-2/TRBV6-3|12|TRBJ1-1|.|.
TGTGCCACCCTTCAAGGGGGCACTGAAGCTTTCTTT
CATLQGGTEAFF
>TRBV6-5|15|TRBJ1-5|few|TRBD1
TGTGCCAGCAGCTACAACGCAGGGGGAGATCAGCCCCAGCATTTT
CASSYNAGGDQPQHF
>TRBV3-1|17|TRBJ2-5|.|.
TGTGCCAGCAGCCACCCAACGGCCACGGACATCTCTTTGACCCAGTACTTC
CASSHPTATDISLTQYF
>TRBV11-1|16|TRBJ2-1|.|.
TGTGCCAGCAGCTTAGAGGGGACACCCTACTACAATGAGCAGTTCTTC
CASSLEGTPYYNEQFF
>TRBV20-1|12|TRBJ1-1|few|.
TGCAGTGCTAACCAGTTGAACACTGAAGCTTTCTTT
CSANQLNTEAFF
>TRBV27|13|TRBJ2-2|many|.
TGTGCCAGCAGTTTATCGTCGACCGGGGAGCTGTTTTTT
CASSLSSTGELFF
>TRBV4-2|18|TRBJ2-4|.|TRBD2
TGTGCCAGCAGCCAAGAAGCCTACCCGACTAGCATCCAAAACATTCAGTACTTC
CASSQEAYPTSIQNIQYF
>TRBV29-1|11|TRBJ1-1|.|.
TGCAGCGGAGGAGGGAACACTGAAGCTTTCTTT
CSGGGNTEAFF
>TRBV5-5|14|TRBJ1-3|.|.
TGTGCCAGCAGCTTGGGGCAGTATTATGACACCATATATTTT
CASSLGQYYDTIYF
>TRBV12-3/TRBV12-4|16|TRBJ2-1|.|TRBD1
TGTGCCAGCAGTGCTGGCCCGGGACAGTCCTACAATGAGCAGTTCTTC
CASSAGPGQSYNEQFF
>TRBV24-1|14|TRBJ2-7|.|.
TGTGCCACCAGTGGATCAGGGTACCCCTACGAGCAGTACTTC
CATSGSGYPYEQYF
>TRBV5-5|16|TRBJ1-5|.|.
TGTGCCAGCAGCTTGATGGTCGGACAGTTCAATCAGCCCCAGCATTTT
CASSLMVGQFNQPQHF
>TRBV4-1|16|TRBJ1-3|.|.
TGCGCCAGCAGCCATGGGGGGCTACCCTCTGGAAACACCATATATTTT
CASSHGGLPSGNTIYF
>TRBV6-5|15|TRBJ2-3|many|.
TGTGCCAGCAGTTACGGGGCGTTGGGCACAGATACGCAGTATTTT
CASSYGALGTDTQYF
>TRBV19|14|TRBJ2-7|.|.
TGTGCCAGTAGTTTCCGGGACGGACCCTACGAGCAGTACTTC
CASSFRDGPYEQYF
>TRBV7-6|11|TRBJ2-2|few|.
TGTGCCAGCAAGCATACCGGGGAGCTGTTTTTT
CASKHTGELFF
>TRBV7-9|16|TRBJ1-2|.|.
TGTGCCAGCAGCTTAAAGGGGCCGGGGACTAACTATGGCTACACCTTC
CASSLKGPGTNYGYTF
>TRBV29-1|14|TRBJ2-1|few|TRBD2
TGCAGCGTTGCGGGCGGGAGCTCCTACAATGAGCAGTTCTTC
CSVAGGSSYNEQFF
>TRBV20-1|13|TRBJ2-7|few|.
TGCAGTGTCAGACGGCGGGGGCACTACGAGCAGTACTTC
CSVRRRGHYEQYF
>TRBV14|15|TRBJ1-2|.|.
TGTGCCAGCAGCCAAGAGGTGAGAGGAAGATATGGCTACACCTTC
CASSQEVRGRYGYTF
>TRBV11-2|16|TRBJ2-2|.|TRBD1
TGTGCCAGCAGCCTCGGACAGGGACGGATCACCGGGGAGCTGTTTTTT
CASSLGQGRITGELFF
>TRBV12-3/TRBV12-4|14|TRBJ1-1|.|.
TGTGCCAGAAGTTTGGAACAGCTAGTGACTGAAGCTTTCTTT
CARSLEQLVTEAFF
>TRBV19|13|TRBJ1-2|.|.
TGTGCCTCCCGGGGGGAATTGGACTATGGCTACACCTTC
CASRGELDYGYTF
>TRBV29-1|15|TRBJ2-3|few|.
TGCAGCGTTGAAGAGGAAGTAATTGGGTCAGATACGCAGTATTTT
CSVEEEVIGSDTQYF